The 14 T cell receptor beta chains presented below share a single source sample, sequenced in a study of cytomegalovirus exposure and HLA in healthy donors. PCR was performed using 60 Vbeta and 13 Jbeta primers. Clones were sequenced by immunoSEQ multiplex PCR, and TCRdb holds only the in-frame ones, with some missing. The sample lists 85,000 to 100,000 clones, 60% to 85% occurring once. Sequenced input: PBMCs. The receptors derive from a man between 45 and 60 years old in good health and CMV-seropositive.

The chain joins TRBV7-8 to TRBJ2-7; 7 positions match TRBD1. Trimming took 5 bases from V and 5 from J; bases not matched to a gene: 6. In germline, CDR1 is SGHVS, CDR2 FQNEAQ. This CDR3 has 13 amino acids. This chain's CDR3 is CASSPQQGNEQYF. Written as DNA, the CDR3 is TGTGCCAGCAGCCCCCAACAGGGGAACGAGCAGTACTTC.

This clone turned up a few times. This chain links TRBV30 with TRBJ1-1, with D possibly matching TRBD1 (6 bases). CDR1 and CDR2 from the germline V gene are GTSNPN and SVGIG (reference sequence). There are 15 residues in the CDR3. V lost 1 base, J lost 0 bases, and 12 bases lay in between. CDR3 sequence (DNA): TGTGCCTGGAGTGCGTCCGACAGGATGAACACTGAAGCTTTCTTT. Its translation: CAWSASDRMNTEAFF.

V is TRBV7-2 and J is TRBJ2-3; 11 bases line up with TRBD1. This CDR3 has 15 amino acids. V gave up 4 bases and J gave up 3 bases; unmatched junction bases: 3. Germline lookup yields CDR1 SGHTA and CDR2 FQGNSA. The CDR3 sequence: CASSWTGGGTDTQYF. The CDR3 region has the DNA TGTGCCAGCAGCTGGACAGGGGGCGGAACAGATACGCAGTATTTT.

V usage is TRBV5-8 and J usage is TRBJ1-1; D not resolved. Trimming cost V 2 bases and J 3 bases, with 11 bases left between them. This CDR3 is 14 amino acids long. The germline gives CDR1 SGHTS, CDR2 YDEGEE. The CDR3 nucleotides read TGTGCCAGCAGCTTTGAGGGTGGGTACACTGAAGCTTTCTTT. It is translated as CASSFEGGYTEAFF.

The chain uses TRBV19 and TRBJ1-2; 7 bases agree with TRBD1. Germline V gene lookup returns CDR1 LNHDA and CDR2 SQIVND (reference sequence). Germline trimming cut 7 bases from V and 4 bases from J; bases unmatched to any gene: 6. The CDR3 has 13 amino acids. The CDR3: CASTRQGGYGYTF. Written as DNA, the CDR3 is TGTGCCAGTACCCGACAGGGTGGCTATGGCTACACCTTC.

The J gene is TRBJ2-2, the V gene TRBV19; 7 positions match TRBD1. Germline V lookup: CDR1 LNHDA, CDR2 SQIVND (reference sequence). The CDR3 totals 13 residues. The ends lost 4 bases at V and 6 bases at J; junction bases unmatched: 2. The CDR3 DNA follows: TGTGCCAGTAGTAACAGGGGCGCCGGGGAGCTGTTTTTT. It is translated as CASSNRGAGELFF.

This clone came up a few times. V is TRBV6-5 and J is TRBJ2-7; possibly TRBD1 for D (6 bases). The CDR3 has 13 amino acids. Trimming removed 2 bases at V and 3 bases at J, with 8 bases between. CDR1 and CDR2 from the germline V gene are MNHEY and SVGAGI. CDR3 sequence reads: CASSYGRGYEQYF. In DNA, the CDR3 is TGTGCCAGCAGTTACGGCAGGGGCTACGAGCAGTACTTC.

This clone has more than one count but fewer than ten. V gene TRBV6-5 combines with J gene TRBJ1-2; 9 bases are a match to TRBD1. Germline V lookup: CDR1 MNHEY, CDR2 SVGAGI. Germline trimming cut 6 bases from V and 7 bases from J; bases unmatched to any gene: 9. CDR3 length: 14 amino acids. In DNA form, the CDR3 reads TGTGCCAGCAGCCACGGGACAGGGCTACGTGGCTACACCTTC. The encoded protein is CASSHGTGLRGYTF.

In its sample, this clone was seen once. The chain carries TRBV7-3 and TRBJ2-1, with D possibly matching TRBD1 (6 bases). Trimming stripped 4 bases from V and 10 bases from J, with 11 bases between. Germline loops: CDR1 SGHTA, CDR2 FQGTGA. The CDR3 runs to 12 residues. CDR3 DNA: TGTGCCAGCAGCTCACAGGGTAAAGAGCAGTTCTTC. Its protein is CASSSQGKEQFF.

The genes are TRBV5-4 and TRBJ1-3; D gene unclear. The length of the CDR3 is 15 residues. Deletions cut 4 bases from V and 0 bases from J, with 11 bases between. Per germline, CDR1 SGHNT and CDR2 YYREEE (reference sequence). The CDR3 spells CASSAQLSSGNTIYF. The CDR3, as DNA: TGTGCCAGCAGCGCCCAGTTAAGCTCTGGAAACACCATATATTTT.

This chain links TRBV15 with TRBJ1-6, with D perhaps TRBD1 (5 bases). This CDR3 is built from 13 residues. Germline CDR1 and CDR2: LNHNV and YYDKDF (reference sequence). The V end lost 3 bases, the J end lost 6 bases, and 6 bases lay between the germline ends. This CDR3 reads CATSRGLNSPLHF. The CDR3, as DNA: TGTGCCACCAGCAGGGGACTTAATTCACCCCTCCACTTT. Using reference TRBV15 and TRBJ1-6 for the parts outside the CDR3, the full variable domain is DAMVIQNPRYQVTQFGKPVTLSCSQTLNHNVMYWYQQKSSQAPKLLFHYYDKDFNNEADTPDNFQSRRPNTSFCFLDIRSPGLGDTAMYLCATSRGLNSPLHFGNGTRLTVT.

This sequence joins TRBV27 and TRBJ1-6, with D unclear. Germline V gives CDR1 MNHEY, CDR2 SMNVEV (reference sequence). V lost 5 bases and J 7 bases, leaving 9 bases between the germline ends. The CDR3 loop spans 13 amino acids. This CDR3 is CASSLKPNSPLHF. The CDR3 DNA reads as TGTGCCAGCAGTCTAAAGCCCAATTCACCCCTCCACTTT.

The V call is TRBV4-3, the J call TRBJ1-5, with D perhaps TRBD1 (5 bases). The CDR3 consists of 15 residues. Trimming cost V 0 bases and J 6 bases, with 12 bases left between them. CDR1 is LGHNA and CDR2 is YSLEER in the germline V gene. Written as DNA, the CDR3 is TGCGCCAGCAGCCAAGATAGCGGGGGGGTTCAGCCCCAGCATTTT. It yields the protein CASSQDSGGVQPQHF.

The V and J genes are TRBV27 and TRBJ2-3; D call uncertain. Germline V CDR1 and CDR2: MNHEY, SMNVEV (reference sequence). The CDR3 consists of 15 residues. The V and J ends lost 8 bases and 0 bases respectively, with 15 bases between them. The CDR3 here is CASRNRPSSTDTQYF. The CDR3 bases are TGTGCCAGCCGAAACAGACCGTCGAGCACAGATACGCAGTATTTT.